The sequence of this TCR beta chain was determined in a study of shared clonotypes between healthy human individuals. Measured with immunoSEQ multiplex PCR; TCRdb has only the in-frame clones, and not every one. The profile shows about 1.1 million clones, 77% of them singletons. CDR3 length: 14 residues. Germline V CDR1 and CDR2: SGHTA, FQGNSA. Trimming left V 5 bases short and J 7 bases short, with 15 bases between. This clone was detected once. This receptor was obtained from a man between 18 and 29 years old in good health. Some clones in this sample may be carry-over from other donors' samples. The chain is built from TRBV7-2 and TRBJ2-4; possibly TRBD1 for D (6 bases). Material for sequencing was memory CD4+ T cells from PBMCs. Subset given: CD45RA-negative fraction. The CDR3 loop reads CASSPRGSWNIQYF. CDR3 nucleotides: TGTGCCAGCAGCCCAAGGGGGTCCTGGAACATTCAGTACTTC.